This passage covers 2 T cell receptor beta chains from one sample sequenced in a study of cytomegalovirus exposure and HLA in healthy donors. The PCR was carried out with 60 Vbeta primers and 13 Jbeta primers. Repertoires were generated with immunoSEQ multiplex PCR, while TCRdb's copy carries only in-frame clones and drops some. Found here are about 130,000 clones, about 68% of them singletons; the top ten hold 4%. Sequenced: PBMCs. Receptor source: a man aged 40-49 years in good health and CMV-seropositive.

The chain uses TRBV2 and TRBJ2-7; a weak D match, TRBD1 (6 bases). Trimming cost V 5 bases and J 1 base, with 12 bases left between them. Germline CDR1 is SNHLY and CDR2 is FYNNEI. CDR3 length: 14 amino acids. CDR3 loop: CASSNRVGSYEQYF. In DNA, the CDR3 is TGTGCCAGCAGTAACAGGGTAGGGTCCTACGAGCAGTACTTC.

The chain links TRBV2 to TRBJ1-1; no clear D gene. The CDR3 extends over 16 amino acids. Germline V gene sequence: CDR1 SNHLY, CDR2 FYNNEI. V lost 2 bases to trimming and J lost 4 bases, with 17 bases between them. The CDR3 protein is CASSEIRSREGTEAFF. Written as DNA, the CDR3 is TGTGCCAGCAGTGAAATCCGATCTAGGGAGGGCACTGAAGCTTTCTTT.